The entry that follows covers one T cell receptor beta chain sequence. What it recognizes is unknown. Between the trimmed V and J ends, which lost 4 bases and 4 bases, there was a span of 5 bases. CDR1 and CDR2 from the germline V gene are SNHLY and FYNNEI. This CDR3 has 11 amino acids. This entry is derived from a study of OX40 agonist ivuxolimab in advanced cancers. Study in general: Ivuxolimab, an agonistic anti-OX40 (CD134) antibody, was given to patients. Study-wide points: Dose levels from 0.1 to 3.0 mg/kg saw CD4+ and CD8+ blood T cells expand clonally by week 6.

Generated by immunoSEQ multiplex PCR, the TCRdb table keeps only in-frame clones and is missing some. The sample includes roughly 69,000 clones, about 90% seen only once; the top ten take 4.5% to 5.5%. The rearrangement uses TRBV2 and TRBJ2-7; D uncertain. The sample in question was CD4+ or CD8+ T cells sorted from blood, obtained in a trial of the OX40 agonist ivuxolimab. The receptor was derived from an adult with an advanced solid tumor such as melanoma, head and neck, liver or kidney cancer. The CDR3 protein is CASSGMYEQYF. For the CDR3, the DNA is TGTGCCAGCAGTGGAATGTACGAGCAGTACTTC.